What follows describes a single TCR beta chain. Researchers used genomic DNA as the template to profile TCR beta VDJ and CDR3. TCRdb re-called the reads through MiXCR, storing one row per CDR3 protein. The sample gives 250,000 to 300,000 distinct CDR3 sequences, around 60% of which show up once; roughly 8% is in the top ten. This entry comes from a study of CD8+CD57+ T cells in acquired aplastic anemia. Germline assignment: CDR1 DFQATT and CDR2 SNEGSKA (reference sequence). The CDR3 loop spans 12 amino acids. Trimming left V 4 bases short and J 4 bases short, with 11 bases between. The sequenced sample was sorted CD4+, CD8+, or CD8+CD57+ T cells (not recorded which) from PBMCs. The source is a human donor with severe aplastic anemia or a healthy control (not recorded which). J is TRBJ2-7 and V is TRBV20-1, with no clear D. CDR3 in amino acids: CSANRDGYEQYF. CDR3 coding DNA: TGCAGTGCTAACCGCGACGGTTACGAGCAGTACTTC.